These T cell receptor beta chains were read from a single sample in a study of identical twins. A single record per CDR3 protein comes from TCRdb applying MiXCR to the 5' RACE reads. The repertoire includes approximately 1.8 million distinct CDR3 sequences, around 29% of them detected once, and around 0.3% sits in the top ten. Sequencing input: cord blood. These receptors were collected from a newborn girl in good health. CDR3s include the opening cysteine and the closing phenylalanine or tryptophan. The D gene is left open where the match is weak. Only part of the rows carry a size: once, few, many, or a class if the clone is expanded.

D gene | J gene | V gene | clone size | CDR3 protein | CDR3 DNA
. | TRBJ2-1 | TRBV12-3/TRBV12-4 | . | CACTTTSSYNEQFF | TGTGCCTGCACGACTACCAGCTCCTACAATGAGCAGTTCTTC
. | TRBJ2-1 | TRBV20-1 | . | CSAGEKPGLRRGEQFF | TGCAGTGCTGGTGAAAAGCCGGGACTCCGTCGGGGTGAGCAGTTCTTC
TRBD2 | TRBJ2-7 | TRBV2 | . | CASSERGLAYNEQYF | TGTGCCAGCAGTGAACGCGGACTAGCCTACAATGAGCAGTACTTC
TRBD1 | TRBJ2-7 | TRBV28 | few | CASRTGIFSSYEQYF | TGTGCCAGCAGGACAGGGATATTTAGCTCCTACGAGCAGTACTTC
. | TRBJ2-7 | TRBV4-2 | few | CASSPDKAYEQYF | TGTGCCAGCAGCCCGGACAAAGCCTACGAGCAGTACTTC
. | TRBJ1-1 | TRBV28 | few | CASSLPRDKNTEAFF | TGTGCCAGCAGTCTCCCAAGGGACAAGAACACTGAAGCTTTCTTT
TRBD1 | TRBJ1-1 | TRBV28 | . | CASRSTGTGQRMNTEAFF | TGTGCCAGCAGGTCTACCGGGACAGGGCAAAGGATGAACACTGAAGCTTTCTTT
TRBD2 | TRBJ2-7 | TRBV3-1 | . | CASGQERLTLAGAYNEQYF | TGTGCCAGCGGCCAAGAGAGGCTTACCCTAGCGGGGGCCTACAATGAGCAGTACTTC
TRBD2 | TRBJ2-5 | TRBV6-5 | . | CASSYSSGTSGVQETQYF | TGTGCCAGCAGTTACTCATCCGGGACTAGCGGGGTACAAGAGACCCAGTACTTC
TRBD2 | TRBJ2-3 | TRBV28 | . | CASSWVSGTRDTQYF | TGTGCCAGCAGTTGGGTAAGCGGGACCCGCGATACGCAGTATTTT